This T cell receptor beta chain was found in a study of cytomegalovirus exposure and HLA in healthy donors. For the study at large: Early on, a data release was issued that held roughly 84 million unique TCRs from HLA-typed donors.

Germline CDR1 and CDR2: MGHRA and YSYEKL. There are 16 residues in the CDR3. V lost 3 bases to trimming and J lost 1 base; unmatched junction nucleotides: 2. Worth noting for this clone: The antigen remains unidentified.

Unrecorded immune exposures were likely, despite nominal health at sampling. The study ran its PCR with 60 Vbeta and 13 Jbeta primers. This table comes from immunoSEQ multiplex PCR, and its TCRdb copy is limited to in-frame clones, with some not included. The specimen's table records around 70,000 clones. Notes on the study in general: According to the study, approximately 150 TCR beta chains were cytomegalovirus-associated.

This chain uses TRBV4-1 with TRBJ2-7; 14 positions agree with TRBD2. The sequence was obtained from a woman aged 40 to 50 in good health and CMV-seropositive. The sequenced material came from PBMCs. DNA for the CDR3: TGCGCCAGCAGCCAGAGACTAGCGGGAGGGTCCTACGAGCAGTACTTC. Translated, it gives CASSQRLAGGSYEQYF.